A selection of T cell receptor beta chains follows, all from one sample in a study of shared clonotypes between healthy human individuals. The protocol was immunoSEQ multiplex PCR, while the TCRdb copy is restricted to in-frame clones and leaves out a portion. Seen here are around 690,000 clones, about nine tenths observed once, and the top ten hold less than 40%. Sequenced sample: memory CD8+ T cells from PBMCs. All receptors derive from a man between 18 and 35 years old in good health. Some clones in this sample may be carry-over from other donors' samples. The CDR3 runs from the conserved cysteine through the conserved F or W. D genes are given only for firm matches. Clone size appears in some rows only: once, few, many, or a class for an expanded clone.

clone_size j_call d_call v_call cdr3_aa cdr3_nt
- TRBJ1-2 - TRBV20-1 CSIGTRNGYTF TGCAGTATCGGGACCAGGAATGGCTACACCTTC
- TRBJ2-5 - TRBV7-8 CASSLARGRGETQYF TGTGCCAGCAGCTTAGCCCGAGGCCGGGGGGAGACCCAGTACTTC
- TRBJ1-2 TRBD1 TRBV4-3 CASSQEQGAGYGYTF TGCGCCAGCAGCCAAGAACAGGGGGCAGGCTATGGCTACACCTTC
- TRBJ2-2 TRBD2 TRBV6-6 CASSPTSALNTGELFF TGTGCCAGCAGTCCGACTAGCGCACTGAACACCGGGGAGCTGTTTTTT
once TRBJ1-1 - TRBV28 CASSPRRHTEAFF TGTGCCAGCAGTCCCAGGAGGCACACTGAAGCTTTCTTT
- TRBJ2-7 TRBD2 TRBV5-4 CASSLAGSRYEQYF TGTGCCAGCAGCTTAGCGGGAAGCAGGTACGAGCAGTACTTC
- TRBJ2-1 - TRBV4-2 CASSQVQTPRINEQFF TGTGCCAGCAGCCAAGTACAGACTCCGCGCATCAATGAGCAGTTCTTC
- TRBJ2-7 - TRBV14 CASSQDSPYEQYF TGTGCCAGCAGCCAAGACTCTCCCTACGAGCAGTACTTC
- TRBJ2-1 - TRBV6-6 CASSYSDYNLYNEQFF TGTGCCAGCAGTTACTCAGACTACAATCTCTACAATGAGCAGTTCTTC
- TRBJ2-1 TRBD2 TRBV27 CASSFASGGYNEQFF TGTGCCAGCAGTTTTGCTAGCGGGGGCTACAATGAGCAGTTCTTC
- TRBJ2-1 TRBD2 TRBV10-3 CAITAAGTTSPHEQFF TGTGCCATCACCGCCGCCGGGACTACCTCGCCCCATGAGCAGTTCTTC
- TRBJ1-1 TRBD1 TRBV2 CASRETGTYVNTEAFF TGTGCCAGCAGGGAGACAGGGACTTACGTGAACACTGAAGCTTTCTTT
- TRBJ2-2 - TRBV7-9 CASSSSPWNTGELFF TGTGCCAGCAGCTCCTCCCCCTGGAACACCGGGGAGCTGTTTTTT
- TRBJ2-7 TRBD2 TRBV5-6 CASSLSYDGRYEQYF TGTGCCAGCAGCTTATCCTATGACGGGAGGTACGAGCAGTACTTC
once TRBJ2-2 - TRBV11-2 CASSLGSRHSLNTGELFF TGTGCCAGCAGCTTAGGATCGAGACACTCGCTGAACACCGGGGAGCTGTTTTTT
- TRBJ2-7 TRBD2 TRBV27 CASSFGLAGAPSYEQYF TGTGCCAGCAGTTTCGGACTAGCGGGGGCCCCCTCCTACGAGCAGTACTTC
once TRBJ1-4 TRBD1 TRBV27 CASSFLWEQGDEKLFF TGTGCCAGCAGTTTTCTTTGGGAACAGGGGGATGAAAAACTGTTTTTT
- TRBJ2-3 - TRBV7-3 CASSLTGDTDTQYF TGTGCCAGCAGCTTAACGGGGGACACAGATACGCAGTATTTT
- TRBJ2-2 - TRBV9 CASSLGGRAGELFF TGTGCCAGCAGCTTAGGGGGGAGAGCCGGGGAGCTGTTTTTT
- TRBJ2-5 - TRBV6-5 CASSSSQRGFGTQYF TGTGCCAGCAGTTCGTCGCAACGGGGGTTTGGGACCCAGTACTTC
- TRBJ1-1 - TRBV9 CASSVDDGERGNTEAFF TGTGCCAGCAGCGTAGATGACGGGGAGAGGGGGAACACTGAAGCTTTCTTT
once TRBJ2-4 - TRBV7-9 CASSGWDERTIAKNIQYF TGTGCCAGCAGCGGGTGGGACGAGAGAACCATAGCCAAAAACATTCAGTACTTC
- TRBJ1-1 - TRBV28 CASSDGTVNTEAFF TGTGCCAGCAGTGATGGGACCGTGAACACTGAAGCTTTCTTT
- TRBJ1-4 - TRBV11-2 CASSLESWTATNEKLFF TGTGCCAGCAGCTTAGAATCGTGGACTGCAACTAATGAAAAACTGTTTTTT
- TRBJ1-1 - TRBV14 CASSQVFGSRNTEAFF TGTGCCAGCAGCCAAGTATTTGGTTCCCGGAACACTGAAGCTTTCTTT
- TRBJ2-3 - TRBV9 CASSVGLSDTQYF TGTGCCAGCAGCGTAGGACTGTCCGATACGCAGTATTTT
- TRBJ2-1 - TRBV10-3 CAISESNPALGFF TGTGCCATCAGTGAGTCGAATCCGGCCCTCGGGTTCTTC
few TRBJ1-5 TRBD1 TRBV28 CASSSTGGNQPQHF TGTGCCAGCAGTTCGACAGGGGGCAATCAGCCCCAGCATTTT